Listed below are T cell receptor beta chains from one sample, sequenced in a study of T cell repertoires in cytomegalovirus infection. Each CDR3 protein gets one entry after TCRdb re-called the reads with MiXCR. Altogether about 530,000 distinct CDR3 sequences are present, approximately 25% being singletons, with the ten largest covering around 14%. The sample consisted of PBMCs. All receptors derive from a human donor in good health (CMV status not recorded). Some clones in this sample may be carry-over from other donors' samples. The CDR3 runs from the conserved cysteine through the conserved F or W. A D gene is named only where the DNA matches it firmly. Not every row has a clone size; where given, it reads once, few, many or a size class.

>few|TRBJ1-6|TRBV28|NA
CASSLASSYNSPLHF
TGTGCCAGCAGTTTAGCGAGCTCCTATAATTCACCCCTCCACTTT
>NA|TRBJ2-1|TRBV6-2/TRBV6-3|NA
CASSLKWTEQFF
TGTGCCAGCAGCCTGAAGTGGACGGAGCAGTTCTTC
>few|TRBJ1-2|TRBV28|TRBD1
CASSYRGQGAYGYTF
TGTGCCAGCAGTTATCGAGGACAGGGGGCCTATGGCTACACCTTC
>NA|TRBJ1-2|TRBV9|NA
CASSVVGGGGYTF
TGTGCCAGCAGCGTAGTCGGCGGGGGTGGCTACACCTTC
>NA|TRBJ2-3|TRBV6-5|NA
CASSKGGGRYF
TGTGCCAGCAGTAAGGGAGGGGGGCGGTATTTT
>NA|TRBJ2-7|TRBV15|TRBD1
CATSSRTGGIDEQYF
TGTGCCACCAGCTCCCGGACAGGGGGCATCGACGAGCAGTACTTC
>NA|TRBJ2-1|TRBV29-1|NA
CSVEDRDARFNEQFF
TGCAGCGTTGAAGATCGGGACGCGAGATTTAATGAGCAGTTCTTC
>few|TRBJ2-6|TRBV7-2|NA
CASSFSRFGSGANVLTF
TGTGCCAGCAGCTTTTCCAGGTTTGGCTCTGGGGCCAACGTCCTGACTTTC
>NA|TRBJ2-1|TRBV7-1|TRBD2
CASTSSGTSYNEQFF
TGTGCCAGCACCTCTAGCGGGACTTCCTACAATGAGCAGTTCTTC
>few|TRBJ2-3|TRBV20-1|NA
CSARDGSGFTDTQYF
TGCAGTGCTAGAGATGGGTCAGGGTTCACAGATACGCAGTATTTT
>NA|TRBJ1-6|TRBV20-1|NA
CSARKAGRAESPLHF
TGCAGTGCTCGAAAGGCCGGCAGGGCCGAATCACCCCTCCACTTT
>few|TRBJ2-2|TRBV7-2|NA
CASSLRLQTGAGELFF
TGTGCCAGCAGCTTAAGACTACAAACAGGCGCCGGGGAGCTGTTTTTT
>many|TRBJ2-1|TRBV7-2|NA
CASSLVRGEQFF
TGTGCCAGCAGCTTAGTCAGGGGCGAGCAGTTCTTC
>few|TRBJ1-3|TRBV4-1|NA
CASSQDRGRSGNTIYF
TGCGCCAGCAGCCAAGATCGAGGGCGATCGGGAAACACCATATATTTT
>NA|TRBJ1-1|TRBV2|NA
CASRRAFF
TGTGCCAGCAGGCGGGCTTTCTTT
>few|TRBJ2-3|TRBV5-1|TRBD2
CASSLSLAGSVTDTQYF
TGCGCCAGCAGCTTGAGCCTAGCGGGTTCCGTGACAGATACGCAGTATTTT
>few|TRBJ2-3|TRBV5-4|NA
CASSQGREDTQYF
TGTGCCAGCAGCCAGGGGCGGGAGGATACGCAGTATTTT
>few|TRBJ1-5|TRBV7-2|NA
CASSLDYSNQPQHF
TGTGCCAGCAGCCTGGATTATAGCAATCAGCCCCAGCATTTT
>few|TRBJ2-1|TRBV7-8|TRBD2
CASTAWGGRVGSYNEQFF
TGTGCCAGCACCGCCTGGGGCGGGAGGGTTGGATCCTACAATGAGCAGTTCTTC
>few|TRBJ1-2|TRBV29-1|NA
CSVQQDSRRGYTF
TGCAGCGTTCAACAGGACAGTCGGAGGGGCTACACCTTC
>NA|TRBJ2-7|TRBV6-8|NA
CASSYSRGADVYEQYF
TGTGCCAGCAGTTACTCGAGGGGCGCCGATGTCTACGAGCAGTACTTC